This passage covers 30 T cell receptor beta chains from one sample sequenced in a study of shared clonotypes between healthy human individuals. Some clones are missing from TCRdb's copy, which holds only in-frame ones; the method was immunoSEQ multiplex PCR. The repertoire holds about 2.4 million clones, with roughly 93% as singletons. The sample was naive CD4+ T cells from PBMCs. Subset of the sample: CD45RA+ positively selected. These receptors all come from a man aged 18 to 29 in good health. Some clones in this sample may be carry-over from other donors' samples.

The rearrangement uses TRBV10-3 and TRBJ2-1; 10 bases line up with TRBD2. The CDR3 consists of 20 residues. The junction had 16 bases not matched to a gene; V was cut back by 4 bases and J by 1 base. Germline CDR1 ENHRY, CDR2 SYGVKD. The CDR3 bases are TGTGCCATCAGTGGGTCCCAGGCGAGCGGGAGGGCCAAGTCCTACAATGAGCAGTTCTTC. Translation gives CAISGSQASGRAKSYNEQFF.

The chain links TRBV7-2 to TRBJ2-3, with TRBD1 matching over 9 bases. CDR3 length: 16 amino acids. V shed 0 bases and J 4 bases; nucleotides not matched to a gene: 5. Looked up from germline, CDR1 is SGHTA and CDR2 is FQGNSA. The CDR3, as DNA: TGTGCCAGCAGCTTAGCGCCGAGGACAGGGGCAGATACGCAGTATTTT. Encoded protein: CASSLAPRTGADTQYF.

DNA of the CDR3: TGTGCCAGTAGTATACGTTCCGGGAACCAAGAGACCCAGTACTTC. It yields the protein CASSIRSGNQETQYF. The gene calls are TRBV19 and TRBJ2-5, with TRBD2 as a possible D gene (5 bases). With 2 bases removed from V and 0 bases from J, the gap between germline ends came to 10 bases. This CDR3 spans 15 amino acids. Germline V gives CDR1 LNHDA, CDR2 SQIVND (reference sequence). Complete variable domain (other parts from reference TRBV19 and TRBJ2-5): DGGITQSPKYLFRKEGQNVTLSCEQNLNHDAMYWYRQDPGQGLRLIYYSQIVNDFQKGDIAEGYSVSREKKESFPLTVTSAQKNPTAFYLCASSIRSGNQETQYFGPGTRLLVL.

This chain uses TRBV5-4 with TRBJ1-1; D is possibly TRBD1 (5 bases). CDR1 and CDR2 (germline): SGHNT, YYREEE (reference sequence). The V gene lost 0 bases and the J gene lost 0 bases, with 18 bases spanning the gap. The CDR3 covers 18 residues. The chain's CDR3 is CASSLAIGRGGVNTEAFF. Here the CDR3 DNA reads TGTGCCAGCAGCTTGGCGATCGGGAGGGGCGGGGTGAACACTGAAGCTTTCTTT.

This chain links TRBV11-3 with TRBJ2-5; D ambiguous. The CDR3 contains 13 residues. Looked up from germline, CDR1 is SGHNT and CDR2 is YENEEA. V lost 2 bases to trimming and J lost 8 bases, with 12 bases between them. CDR3 region: CASSLSSLGTQYF. CDR3 bases: TGTGCCAGCAGCTTATCCTCTTTGGGAACCCAGTACTTC.

The chain couples TRBV7-2 to TRBJ2-1, with D possibly being TRBD2 (6 bases). This CDR3 has 15 amino acids. From germline, CDR1 is SGHTA and CDR2 FQGNSA. V was trimmed by 1 base and J by 6 bases, leaving 13 bases between them. The CDR3 DNA sequence: TGTGCCAGCAGCTTAGGGGGAGGAGCGGTCAATGAGCAGTTCTTC. Translating gives CASSLGGGAVNEQFF. The full variable domain, with the rest looked up from reference TRBV7-2 and TRBJ2-1, is GAGVSQSPSNKVTEKGKDVELRCDPISGHTALYWYRQSLGQGLEFLIYFQGNSAPDKSGLPSDRFSAERTGGSVSTLTIQRTQQEDSAVYLCASSLGGGAVNEQFFGPGTRLTVL.

The chain carries TRBV7-9 and TRBJ2-5, with 7 bases aligning to TRBD1. Germline CDR1 and CDR2: SEHNR and FQNEAQ (reference sequence). The CDR3 is 15 residues long. J gave up 1 base and V 5 bases, and 7 bases lay outside the gene matches. The CDR3 DNA reads as TGTGCCAGCAGCAAGAAGACAGGGCCCCAAGAGACCCAGTACTTC. It is translated as CASSKKTGPQETQYF.

V usage is TRBV11-3 and J usage is TRBJ2-3, with a possible D match to TRBD2 (5 bases). The CDR3 is made up of 15 amino acids. The germline V and J ends were trimmed by 5 bases and 4 bases, with 16 bases remaining between them. Germline CDR1 SGHNT, CDR2 YENEEA. The CDR3 here is CASSPSTRSPDTQYF. CDR3 coding DNA: TGTGCCAGCAGCCCGTCTACTAGATCCCCAGATACGCAGTATTTT.

DNA for the CDR3: TGTGCCAGCAGTTACGCGACAGGGGCCGCCGATACGCAGTATTTT. Its protein product is CASSYATGAADTQYF. This chain connects TRBV6-6 to TRBJ2-3; 8 nucleotides line up with TRBD1. There are 15 residues in the CDR3. V was pared by 2 bases and J by 6 bases, with 7 bases of the junction left unmatched. The germline V gene encodes CDR1 MNHNY and CDR2 SVGAGI (reference sequence).

V usage is TRBV5-1 and J usage is TRBJ1-4; 9 bases map to TRBD1. This CDR3 is built from 16 residues. V was clipped by 6 bases and J by 0 bases; unmatched bases: 6. In germline, CDR1 is SGHRS, CDR2 YFSETQ. This CDR3 is CASNDRGKTTNEKLFF. The CDR3 nucleotides are TGCGCCAGCAACGACAGGGGGAAGACAACTAATGAAAAACTGTTTTTT.

Of note for this clone: Within the sample, other DNA sequences also encode this same CDR3. The chain recombines TRBV10-3 with TRBJ1-1; 9 bases agree with TRBD1. The germline CDR1 and CDR2 sequences are ENHRY and SYGVKD. V shed 4 bases and J 3 bases; nucleotides not matched to a gene: 3. CDR3 length equals 14 residues. The CDR3 DNA reads TGTGCCATCAGTGTACAGGGGGCGGACACTGAAGCTTTCTTT. Protein sequence: CAISVQGADTEAFF.

The chain links TRBV15 to TRBJ2-7; a weak D match, TRBD2 (6 bases). The V and J ends lost 0 bases and 0 bases respectively, with 12 bases between them. In germline, CDR1 is LNHNV, CDR2 YYDKDF (reference sequence). The CDR3 has 16 residues. CDR3 bases: TGTGCCACCAGCAGAGATCCAGCGGGTTACTCCTACGAGCAGTACTTC. It yields the protein CATSRDPAGYSYEQYF.

The V call is TRBV30, the J call TRBJ2-5; D unclear. The CDR3 spans 14 residues. CDR1 is GTSNPN, CDR2 SVGIG, per germline (reference sequence). The V end was cut by 1 base, the J end by 1 base, with 10 bases between. CDR3 nucleotides: TGTGCCTGGAGTGGTCTTCGTCTCCAAGAGACCCAGTACTTC. Amino acid sequence: CAWSGLRLQETQYF.

This chain connects TRBV25-1 to TRBJ1-4, with D perhaps matching TRBD1 (5 bases). The CDR3 has 16 amino acids. The germline V and J ends were trimmed by 5 bases and 2 bases, with 15 bases remaining between them. Germline values: CDR1 MGHDK, CDR2 SYGVNS. CDR3 nucleotides: TGTGCCAGCAGTCGCGGTTGGGGGTCCACTAATGAAAAACTGTTTTTT. Translation gives CASSRGWGSTNEKLFF.

This clone was counted once. V is TRBV7-9 and J is TRBJ2-5; D gene ambiguous. CDR1 and CDR2 from the germline V gene are SEHNR and FQNEAQ (reference sequence). The CDR3 runs 16 residues. V shed 3 bases and J shed 3 bases, with 17 bases lying between them. The DNA for the CDR3 is TGTGCCAGCAGCTTGGAACCTTTTTCGGCGAAAGAGACCCAGTACTTC. Residues: CASSLEPFSAKETQYF.

The rearrangement links TRBV5-1 to TRBJ2-1, with 7 bases aligning to TRBD2. Losses at the gene ends were 0 bases for V and 9 bases for J; bases not matched to a gene: 15. The length of the CDR3 is 17 residues. Germline V gene lookup returns CDR1 SGHRS and CDR2 YFSETQ. The CDR3 nucleotides read TGCGCCAGCAGCTTGGGACCTGGGGGAGGGCCATATCGTGAGCAGTTCTTC. It is translated as CASSLGPGGGPYREQFF. The variable domain in full, completed from reference TRBV5-1 and TRBJ2-1, reads KAGVTQTPRYLIKTRGQQVTLSCSPISGHRSVSWYQQTPGQGLQFLFEYFSETQRNKGNFPGRFSGRQFSNSRSEMNVSTLELGDSALYLCASSLGPGGGPYREQFFGPGTRLTVL.

In its sample, this clone was seen a few times. The genes are TRBV2 and TRBJ1-2; perhaps TRBD1 as D (6 bases). V lost 4 bases, J lost 6 bases, and 12 bases lay in between. Looked up from germline, CDR1 is SNHLY and CDR2 is FYNNEI. The CDR3 is made up of 13 amino acids. DNA for the CDR3: TGTGCCAGCAGTGCACAACAGGGTAATGGCTACACCTTC. This encodes CASSAQQGNGYTF.

In this sample, this clone turned up a few times. The chain joins TRBV20-1 to TRBJ1-1; D gene uncertain. Germline V lookup: CDR1 DFQATT, CDR2 SNEGSKA (reference sequence). V was clipped by 3 bases and J by 3 bases, with 5 bases between them. The CDR3 spans 11 residues. The CDR3 DNA reads as TGCAGTGCTAGGCCGGACACTGAAGCTTTCTTT. It translates to CSARPDTEAFF.

The chain couples TRBV7-6 to TRBJ2-7; D may be TRBD1 or TRBD2 (5 bases each). Per germline, CDR1 SGHVS and CDR2 FNYEAQ. Trimming removed 3 bases from V and 4 bases from J, with 19 bases in between. The CDR3 extends over 16 amino acids. CDR3: CASSFFSGTPSYEQYF. The CDR3 DNA is TGTGCCAGCAGCTTTTTCTCGGGGACCCCATCTTACGAGCAGTACTTC.

This sequence joins TRBV27 and TRBJ2-7, with D perhaps matching TRBD1 (6 bases). Germline CDR1 MNHEY, CDR2 SMNVEV (reference sequence). Trimming took 7 bases from V and 0 from J, leaving 16 bases between them. The CDR3 is 15 residues long. This chain's CDR3 is CASTPPDRYSYEQYF. The CDR3, as DNA: TGTGCCAGCACCCCCCCCGACAGGTACTCCTACGAGCAGTACTTC.

This chain uses TRBV6-1 with TRBJ2-5; D may correspond to TRBD1 or TRBD2 (6 bases each). Germline V gene sequence: CDR1 MNHNS, CDR2 SASEGT. Trimming left V 2 bases short and J 5 bases short, with 24 bases between. The CDR3 consists of 18 residues. In DNA form, the CDR3 reads TGTGCCAGCAGTGAATTCCGGGTCCAGGAGGGGGTAGGTGAGACCCAGTACTTC. Amino acids: CASSEFRVQEGVGETQYF.

This clone was detected a few times. The chain employs TRBV5-1 and TRBJ2-5, with D perhaps TRBD1 (5 bases). The CDR3 consists of 13 residues. CDR1 and CDR2 from the germline V gene are SGHRS and YFSETQ. V was pared by 4 bases and J by 0 bases, with 7 bases between. CDR3: CASSGADQETQYF. The CDR3 DNA follows: TGCGCCAGCAGCGGGGCAGACCAAGAGACCCAGTACTTC.

The V and J genes are TRBV2 and TRBJ1-1; D remains unclear. CDR3 length: 12 residues. Trimming pared 5 bases from V and 3 bases from J, leaving 7 bases between. The germline V gene encodes CDR1 SNHLY and CDR2 FYNNEI. In DNA, the CDR3 is TGTGCCAGCAGTTACGGGGACACTGAAGCTTTCTTT. It is translated as CASSYGDTEAFF.

This clone came up once. Other DNA sequences from this sample encode an identical CDR3 as well. CDR3 DNA sequence: TGTGCCAGCAGCTTAGGGCACAGGAATGAGCAGTTCTTC. Translated, it gives CASSLGHRNEQFF. This chain joins TRBV11-3 and TRBJ2-1, with a possible D match to TRBD1 (5 bases). Germline V gene sequence: CDR1 SGHNT, CDR2 YENEEA. V was trimmed by 1 base and J by 7 bases, leaving 8 bases between them. CDR3 size: 13 residues.

This chain links TRBV28 with TRBJ2-1, with 12 bases identical to TRBD2. The J segment lost 7 bases and the V segment lost 0 bases, leaving 1 base of the junction unmatched. Germline V gene sequence: CDR1 MDHEN, CDR2 SYDVKM. CDR3 length equals 15 residues. CDR3 region: CASSLWGTSGNEQFF. CDR3 DNA: TGTGCCAGCAGTTTATGGGGGACTAGCGGGAATGAGCAGTTCTTC.

This sequence joins TRBV30 and TRBJ2-7; D remains unclear. Germline V CDR1 and CDR2: GTSNPN, SVGIG (reference sequence). The V end was cut by 2 bases, the J end by 6 bases, with 14 bases between. The CDR3 sequence is 13 residues long. CDR3 residues: CAWSRLGTGEQYF. The CDR3 nucleotides read TGTGCCTGGAGTAGGTTAGGAACTGGCGAGCAGTACTTC.

The chain is built from TRBV5-1 and TRBJ1-3; TRBD1 agrees at 8 bases. With 3 bases clipped from V and 3 bases from J, the junction kept 11 bases outside the gene matches. The CDR3 has 17 residues. Germline lookup yields CDR1 SGHRS and CDR2 YFSETQ. The CDR3 loop is CASSSGQGGSFGNTIYF. In DNA form, the CDR3 reads TGCGCCAGCAGCTCTGGACAGGGAGGAAGTTTTGGAAACACCATATATTTT.

V is TRBV7-8 and J is TRBJ1-5; 7 bases map to TRBD1. In germline, CDR1 is SGHVS, CDR2 FQNEAQ. The CDR3 is 14 residues long. The J segment lost 4 bases and the V segment lost 5 bases, leaving 5 bases of the junction unmatched. The CDR3 nucleotides read TGTGCCAGCAGCCCGACAGGGTGGAATCAGCCCCAGCATTTT. As protein: CASSPTGWNQPQHF.

This clone is a singleton in its sample. The DNA is omitted, as the CDR3 cannot be located on it reliably, and the CDR3 follows TCRdb's listing. The J gene is TRBJ1-5, the V gene TRBV19. Germline assignment: CDR1 LNHDA and CDR2 SQIVND (reference sequence). Both ends counted, the CDR3 spans 16 residues. The CDR3 loop reads CASSVLGMGGAQPQHF.

This clone was picked up one time. Other nucleotide sequences in the sample specify the same CDR3. This rearrangement joins TRBV30 to TRBJ1-2; TRBD1 agrees at 7 bases. V shed 3 bases and J 6 bases; nucleotides not matched to a gene: 1. Germline assignment: CDR1 GTSNPN and CDR2 SVGIG (reference sequence). The CDR3 spans 11 residues. CDR3 in amino acids: CAWSDRDGYTF. The CDR3 region has the DNA TGTGCCTGGAGCGACAGGGATGGCTACACCTTC.